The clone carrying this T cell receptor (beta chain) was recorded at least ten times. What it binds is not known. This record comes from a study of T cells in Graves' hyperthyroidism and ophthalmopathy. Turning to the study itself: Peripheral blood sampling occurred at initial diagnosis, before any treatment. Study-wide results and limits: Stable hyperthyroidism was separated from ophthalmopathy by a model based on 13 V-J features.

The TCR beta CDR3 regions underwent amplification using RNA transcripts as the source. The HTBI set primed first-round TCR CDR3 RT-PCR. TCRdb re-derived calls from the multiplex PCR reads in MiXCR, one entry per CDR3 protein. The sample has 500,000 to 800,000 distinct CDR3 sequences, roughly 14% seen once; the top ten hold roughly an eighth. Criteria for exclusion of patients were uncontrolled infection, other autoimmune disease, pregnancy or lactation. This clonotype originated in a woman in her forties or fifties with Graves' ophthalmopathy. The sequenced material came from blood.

The CDR3, as DNA: TGTGCCAGCAGTTCCCCCGAGAGAAACATTCAGTACTTC. Amino acids: CASSSPERNIQYF. The chain joins TRBV28 to TRBJ2-4, with unresolved D. The CDR3 contains 13 residues. V lost 4 bases to trimming and J lost 6 bases, with 10 bases between them. The germline V gene has CDR1 MDHEN and CDR2 SYDVKM.